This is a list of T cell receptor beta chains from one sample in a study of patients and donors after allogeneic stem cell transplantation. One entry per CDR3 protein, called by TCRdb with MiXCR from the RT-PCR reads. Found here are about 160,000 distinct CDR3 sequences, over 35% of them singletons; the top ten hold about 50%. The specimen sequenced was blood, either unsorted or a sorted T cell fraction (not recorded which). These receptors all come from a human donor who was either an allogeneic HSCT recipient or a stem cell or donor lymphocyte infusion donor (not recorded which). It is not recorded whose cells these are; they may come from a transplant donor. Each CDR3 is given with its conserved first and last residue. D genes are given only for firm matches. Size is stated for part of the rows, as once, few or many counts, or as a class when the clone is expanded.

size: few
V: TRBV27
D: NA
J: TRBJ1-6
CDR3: CASSLSGLDSPLHF
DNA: TGTGCCAGCAGTTTGTCGGGGCTAGATTCACCCCTCCACTTT

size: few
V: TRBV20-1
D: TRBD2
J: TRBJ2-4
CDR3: CSARGLVSDIQYF
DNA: TGCAGTGCTAGGGGACTAGTTTCGGACATTCAGTACTTC

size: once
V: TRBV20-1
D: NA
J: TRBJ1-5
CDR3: CSARGQTGYNQPQHF
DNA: TGCAGTGCTAGGGGCCAAACAGGGTACAATCAGCCCCAGCATTTT

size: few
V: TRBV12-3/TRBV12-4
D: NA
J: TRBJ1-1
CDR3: CASSLNRALWNTEAFF
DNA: TGTGCCAGCAGTTTAAACAGGGCCCTTTGGAACACTGAAGCTTTCTTT

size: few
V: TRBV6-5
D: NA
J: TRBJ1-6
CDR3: CASSYLPPGSPLHF
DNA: TGTGCCAGCAGTTACCTACCACCCGGCTCACCCCTCCACTTT

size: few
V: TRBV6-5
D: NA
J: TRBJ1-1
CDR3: CASSYRNTEAFF
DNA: TGTGCCAGCAGTTACAGGAACACTGAAGCTTTCTTT

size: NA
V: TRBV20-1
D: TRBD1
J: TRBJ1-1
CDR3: CSPGGTGGEDTEAFF
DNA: TGCAGCCCCGGTGGGACAGGGGGCGAGGACACTGAAGCTTTCTTT

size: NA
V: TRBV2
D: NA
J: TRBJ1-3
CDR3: CASTLDVYSGNTIYF
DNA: TGTGCCAGCACTTTGGACGTATACTCTGGAAACACCATATATTTT

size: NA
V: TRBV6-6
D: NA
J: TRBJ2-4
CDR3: CASSYSRGAENIQYF
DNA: TGTGCCAGCAGTTACTCGAGAGGCGCAGAAAACATTCAGTACTTC

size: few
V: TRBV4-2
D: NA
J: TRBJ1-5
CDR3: CASSTSGGPNQPQHF
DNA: TGTGCCAGCAGCACCAGTGGTGGTCCCAATCAGCCCCAGCATTTT

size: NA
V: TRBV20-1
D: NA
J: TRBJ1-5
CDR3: CSAGGLANQPQHF
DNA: TGCAGTGCTGGAGGACTGGCTAATCAGCCCCAGCATTTT

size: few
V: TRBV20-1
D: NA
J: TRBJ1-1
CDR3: CSAKSWKGEDTEAFF
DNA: TGCAGTGCTAAGAGCTGGAAGGGGGAGGACACTGAAGCTTTCTTT

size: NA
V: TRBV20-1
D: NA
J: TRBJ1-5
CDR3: CSAKEGQPQHF
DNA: TGCAGTGCTAAGGAGGGACAGCCCCAGCATTTT

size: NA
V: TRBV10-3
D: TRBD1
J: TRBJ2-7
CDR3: CAISLLGRDRVYEQYF
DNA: TGTGCCATCAGCCTTTTAGGTCGGGACAGGGTCTACGAGCAGTACTTC

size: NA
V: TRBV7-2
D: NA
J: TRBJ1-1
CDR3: CASSLRRSTEAFF
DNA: TGTGCCAGCAGCCTCCGAAGGAGCACTGAAGCTTTCTTT